A selection of T cell receptor beta chains follows, all from one sample in a study of immune evolution from preneoplasia to lung adenocarcinoma. Data came from immunoSEQ multiplex PCR; TCRdb stores just in-frame clones and leaves some out. Among several thousand clones listed, 45% to 55% were seen once. The sequenced sample consisted of FFPE normal lung tissue adjacent to the tumor. These receptors all stem from a person aged 45-60 years with lung adenocarcinoma. The CDR3 runs from the conserved cysteine through the conserved F or W. Fields, in order: V gene, clone size, J gene, D gene, CDR3 protein, CDR3 DNA. A D gene is named only where the DNA matches it firmly. Size is omitted from some rows. Given values are once, few, many or a class for expanded clones.

v_call: TRBV19
clone_size: few
j_call: TRBJ1-1
d_call: NA
cdr3_aa: CASSIRLGQGTEAFF
cdr3_nt: TGTGCCAGTAGTATCCGTTTGGGGCAGGGCACTGAAGCTTTCTTT

v_call: TRBV7-7
clone_size: NA
j_call: TRBJ1-3
d_call: NA
cdr3_aa: CASSLGPGNTIYF
cdr3_nt: TGTGCTAGCAGCTTAGGCCCTGGAAACACCATATATTTT

v_call: TRBV27
clone_size: NA
j_call: TRBJ2-7
d_call: TRBD2
cdr3_aa: CASSLAGEVTYEQYF
cdr3_nt: TGTGCCAGCAGTTTAGCGGGAGAAGTCACCTACGAGCAGTACTTC

v_call: TRBV20-1
clone_size: NA
j_call: TRBJ2-7
d_call: NA
cdr3_aa: CSAGTPNEQYF
cdr3_nt: TGCAGTGCGGGTACCCCCAACGAGCAGTACTTC

v_call: TRBV19
clone_size: few
j_call: TRBJ2-1
d_call: TRBD2
cdr3_aa: CASSITSGRGNEQFF
cdr3_nt: TGTGCCAGTAGTATTACTAGCGGGAGGGGCAATGAGCAGTTCTTC

v_call: TRBV2
clone_size: NA
j_call: TRBJ1-3
d_call: NA
cdr3_aa: CASDPGGAGNTIYF
cdr3_nt: TGTGCCAGCGATCCCGGAGGGGCTGGAAACACCATATATTTT

v_call: TRBV4-1
clone_size: NA
j_call: TRBJ1-5
d_call: NA
cdr3_aa: CASSLKPSLRGNSNQPQHF
cdr3_nt: TGCGCCAGCAGCCTAAAGCCCTCGCTACGTGGAAATAGCAATCAGCCCCAGCATTTT

v_call: TRBV5-6
clone_size: NA
j_call: TRBJ2-1
d_call: NA
cdr3_aa: CASSSGTSAYNEQFF
cdr3_nt: TGTGCCAGCAGCTCAGGGACCTCAGCCTACAATGAGCAGTTCTTC

v_call: TRBV5-8
clone_size: once
j_call: TRBJ2-3
d_call: TRBD2
cdr3_aa: CASSLNSGSTDTQYF
cdr3_nt: TGTGCCAGCAGCTTGAATAGCGGGAGCACAGATACGCAGTATTTT

v_call: TRBV29-1
clone_size: once
j_call: TRBJ2-3
d_call: NA
cdr3_aa: CSVHLAVPGTQYF
cdr3_nt: TGCAGCGTTCATTTAGCGGTCCCGGGCACGCAGTATTTT

v_call: TRBV7-9
clone_size: few
j_call: TRBJ2-5
d_call: NA
cdr3_aa: CASSLSAGYQETQYF
cdr3_nt: TGTGCCAGCAGCTTATCGGCGGGGTACCAAGAGACCCAGTACTTC

v_call: TRBV2
clone_size: few
j_call: TRBJ1-2
d_call: NA
cdr3_aa: CASSESPGYGYTF
cdr3_nt: TGTGCCAGCAGTGAGTCGCCGGGATATGGCTACACCTTC

v_call: TRBV19
clone_size: NA
j_call: TRBJ2-3
d_call: TRBD2
cdr3_aa: CASSRGGSTDTQYF
cdr3_nt: TGTGCCAGTAGTAGGGGGGGTAGCACAGATACGCAGTATTTT

v_call: TRBV7-8
clone_size: NA
j_call: TRBJ1-1
d_call: NA
cdr3_aa: CASSSSPANTEAFF
cdr3_nt: TGTGCCAGCAGCTCCAGTCCTGCGAACACTGAAGCTTTCTTT

v_call: TRBV9
clone_size: NA
j_call: TRBJ2-3
d_call: TRBD2
cdr3_aa: CASSVGAGGNTDTQYF
cdr3_nt: TGTGCCAGCAGCGTAGGGGCGGGAGGGAACACAGATACGCAGTATTTT

v_call: TRBV28
clone_size: NA
j_call: TRBJ1-1
d_call: NA
cdr3_aa: CASGGENTEAFF
cdr3_nt: TGTGCCAGCGGCGGTGAGAACACTGAAGCTTTCTTT

v_call: TRBV7-3
clone_size: NA
j_call: TRBJ2-1
d_call: NA
cdr3_aa: CASSLTPGNNEQFF
cdr3_nt: TGTGCCAGCAGCTTAACCCCAGGGAACAATGAGCAGTTCTTC

v_call: TRBV6-1
clone_size: few
j_call: TRBJ2-5
d_call: NA
cdr3_aa: CASSGQRGGQETQYF
cdr3_nt: TGTGCCAGCAGTGGCCAGCGAGGGGGCCAAGAGACCCAGTACTTC

v_call: TRBV4-2
clone_size: few
j_call: TRBJ1-1
d_call: NA
cdr3_aa: CASRRTDNTEAFF
cdr3_nt: TGTGCCAGCAGAAGGACAGATAACACTGAAGCTTTCTTT

v_call: TRBV4-1
clone_size: NA
j_call: TRBJ2-3
d_call: NA
cdr3_aa: CASSQGGVKRTDTQYF
cdr3_nt: TGCGCCAGCAGCCAAGGGGGGGTGAAACGCACAGATACGCAGTATTTT

v_call: TRBV5-1
clone_size: NA
j_call: TRBJ1-4
d_call: NA
cdr3_aa: CASSLDSTTNEKLFF
cdr3_nt: TGCGCCAGCAGCCTGGACAGCACAACTAATGAAAAACTGTTTTTT

v_call: TRBV11-2
clone_size: once
j_call: TRBJ2-3
d_call: TRBD2
cdr3_aa: CASSSRTSGLADTQYF
cdr3_nt: TGTGCCAGCAGCTCCCGGACTAGCGGGTTGGCAGATACGCAGTATTTT

v_call: TRBV28
clone_size: NA
j_call: TRBJ2-7
d_call: NA
cdr3_aa: CASTPAAPYEQYF
cdr3_nt: TGTGCCAGCACCCCCGCTGCGCCCTACGAGCAGTACTTC

v_call: TRBV6-5
clone_size: NA
j_call: TRBJ1-1
d_call: NA
cdr3_aa: CASSYSWTGNTEAFF
cdr3_nt: TGTGCCAGCAGTTACTCGTGGACCGGGAACACTGAAGCTTTCTTT

v_call: TRBV6-5
clone_size: NA
j_call: TRBJ1-3
d_call: NA
cdr3_aa: CASSYSRSLSGNTIYF
cdr3_nt: TGTGCCAGCAGTTACTCGAGGAGCCTTTCTGGAAACACCATATATTTT

v_call: TRBV30
clone_size: NA
j_call: TRBJ2-7
d_call: TRBD2
cdr3_aa: CAWSRGLAGPEQYF
cdr3_nt: TGTGCCTGGAGCCGAGGACTAGCGGGACCCGAGCAGTACTTC

v_call: TRBV30
clone_size: NA
j_call: TRBJ2-3
d_call: NA
cdr3_aa: CAWTGGGDTQYF
cdr3_nt: TGTGCCTGGACAGGTGGGGGGGATACGCAGTATTTT

v_call: TRBV15
clone_size: NA
j_call: TRBJ2-4
d_call: NA
cdr3_aa: CATSRDKMGLPVMYF
cdr3_nt: TGTGCCACCAGCAGAGATAAGATGGGGCTACCCGTGATGTACTTC

v_call: TRBV28
clone_size: NA
j_call: TRBJ2-2
d_call: NA
cdr3_aa: CASTSSGDAKGTTGELFF
cdr3_nt: TGTGCCAGCACCTCCTCCGGGGACGCAAAAGGCACCACCGGGGAGCTGTTTTTT

v_call: TRBV5-1
clone_size: NA
j_call: TRBJ2-5
d_call: NA
cdr3_aa: CASSLGPQETQYF
cdr3_nt: TGCGCCAGCAGCTTGGGGCCCCAAGAGACCCAGTACTTC

v_call: TRBV7-9
clone_size: NA
j_call: TRBJ1-2
d_call: NA
cdr3_aa: CASSLFTVTGYGYTF
cdr3_nt: TGTGCCAGCAGCTTATTTACGGTTACCGGGTATGGCTACACCTTC

v_call: TRBV4-1
clone_size: NA
j_call: TRBJ2-7
d_call: NA
cdr3_aa: CASGPKAETYEQYF
cdr3_nt: TGCGCCAGCGGACCAAAGGCTGAGACCTACGAGCAGTACTTC

v_call: TRBV5-1
clone_size: NA
j_call: TRBJ2-6
d_call: NA
cdr3_aa: CASRGSSLSGANVLTF
cdr3_nt: TGCGCCAGCAGAGGGAGTTCTCTCTCTGGGGCCAACGTCCTGACTTTC

v_call: TRBV25-1
clone_size: NA
j_call: TRBJ2-1
d_call: NA
cdr3_aa: CASSVVGEQFF
cdr3_nt: TGTGCCAGCAGCGTCGTGGGTGAGCAGTTCTTC

v_call: TRBV2
clone_size: NA
j_call: TRBJ2-7
d_call: NA
cdr3_aa: CASRSGHEQYF
cdr3_nt: TGTGCCAGCAGATCAGGCCACGAGCAGTACTTC

v_call: TRBV6-1
clone_size: NA
j_call: TRBJ1-5
d_call: NA
cdr3_aa: CASFKGQTNQPQHF
cdr3_nt: TGTGCCAGCTTTAAGGGGCAGACTAATCAGCCCCAGCATTTT

v_call: TRBV28
clone_size: NA
j_call: TRBJ1-2
d_call: NA
cdr3_aa: CASSLSGIAYGYTF
cdr3_nt: TGTGCCAGCAGTTTATCTGGTATCGCCTATGGCTACACCTTC

v_call: TRBV18
clone_size: NA
j_call: TRBJ1-5
d_call: NA
cdr3_aa: CASSPNQYQPQHF
cdr3_nt: TGTGCCAGCTCACCCAACCAATATCAGCCCCAGCATTTT

v_call: TRBV7-9
clone_size: large
j_call: TRBJ2-1
d_call: TRBD2
cdr3_aa: CASSLPGLAGYNEQFF
cdr3_nt: TGTGCCAGCAGCTTACCCGGACTAGCGGGGTACAATGAGCAGTTCTTC

v_call: TRBV11-2
clone_size: NA
j_call: TRBJ2-7
d_call: NA
cdr3_aa: CASSWGGHEQYF
cdr3_nt: TGTGCCAGCAGCTGGGGGGGCCACGAGCAGTACTTC